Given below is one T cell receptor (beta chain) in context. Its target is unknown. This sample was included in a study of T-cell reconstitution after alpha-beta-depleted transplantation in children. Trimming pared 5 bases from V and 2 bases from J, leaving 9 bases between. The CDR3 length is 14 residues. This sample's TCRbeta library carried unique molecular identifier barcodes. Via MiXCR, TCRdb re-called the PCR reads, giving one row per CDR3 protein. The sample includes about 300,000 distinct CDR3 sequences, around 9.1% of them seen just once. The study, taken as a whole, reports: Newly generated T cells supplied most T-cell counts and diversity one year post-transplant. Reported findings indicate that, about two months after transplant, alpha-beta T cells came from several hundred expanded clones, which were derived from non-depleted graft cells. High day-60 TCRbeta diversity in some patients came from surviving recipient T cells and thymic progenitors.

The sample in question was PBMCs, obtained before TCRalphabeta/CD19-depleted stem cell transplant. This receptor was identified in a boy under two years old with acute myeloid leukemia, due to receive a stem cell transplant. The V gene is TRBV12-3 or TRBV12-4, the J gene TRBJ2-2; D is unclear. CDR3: CASSLGFNTGELFF. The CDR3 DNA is TGTGCCAGCAGTCTCGGATTCAACACCGGGGAGCTGTTTTTT.